The T cell receptor beta chain under discussion was sequenced for a study of blood T cell repertoires in COVID-19. Assignments of participants to cohorts depended upon their own reported clinical history. This clone was counted once. Measured with immunoSEQ multiplex PCR; TCRdb has only the in-frame clones, and not every one. The sample holds 250,000 to 350,000 clones; around 90% are singletons and the top ten take roughly 1.1%. The CDR3 consists of 17 residues. CDR1 SGHRS and CDR2 YFSETQ come from the germline V gene. V lost 6 bases to trimming and J lost 2 bases, with 23 bases between them. Sequencing input: PBMCs or T cells enriched from blood (not recorded which). The chain employs TRBV5-1 and TRBJ2-5, with TRBD2 as a possible D gene (6 bases). The clonotype comes from a woman aged 25 to 45 who had recovered from COVID-19. CDR3 amino acids: CASTGGSGGQRQETQYF. Written as DNA, the CDR3 is TGCGCCAGCACCGGGGGAAGTGGCGGCCAAAGACAAGAGACCCAGTACTTC.